This TCR beta chain was sequenced in a study of blood T cell dynamics during melanoma immunotherapy. Turning to the study itself: Standard first-line treatment here was pembrolizumab or nivolumab plus ipilimumab in metastatic melanoma.

Time point here: week 3, after first cycle of checkpoint inhibitor. At 12 weeks after first infusion, RECIST 1.1 defined response for most patients. Prior systemic cancer therapy, immunosuppressant use and other active malignancies excluded patients. V lost 4 bases and J lost 5, with 11 bases in between. Per the germline V gene, CDR1 is SGHRS and CDR2 is YFSETQ. The CDR3 is 13 residues long. The method was immunoSEQ multiplex PCR; TCRdb's version includes in-frame clones alone and lacks a portion of them. Here the sample spans 10,000 to 12,000 clones, over 75% being singletons. The chain carries TRBV5-1 and TRBJ2-3, with D maybe TRBD2 (6 bases). The sequence was collected from a human donor with melanoma. The sequenced sample was blood, obtained from a patient treated with checkpoint blockade. CDR3 DNA sequence: TGCGCCAGCAGCCCGGGGCGGGAAGATACGCAGTATTTT. It translates to CASSPGREDTQYF.